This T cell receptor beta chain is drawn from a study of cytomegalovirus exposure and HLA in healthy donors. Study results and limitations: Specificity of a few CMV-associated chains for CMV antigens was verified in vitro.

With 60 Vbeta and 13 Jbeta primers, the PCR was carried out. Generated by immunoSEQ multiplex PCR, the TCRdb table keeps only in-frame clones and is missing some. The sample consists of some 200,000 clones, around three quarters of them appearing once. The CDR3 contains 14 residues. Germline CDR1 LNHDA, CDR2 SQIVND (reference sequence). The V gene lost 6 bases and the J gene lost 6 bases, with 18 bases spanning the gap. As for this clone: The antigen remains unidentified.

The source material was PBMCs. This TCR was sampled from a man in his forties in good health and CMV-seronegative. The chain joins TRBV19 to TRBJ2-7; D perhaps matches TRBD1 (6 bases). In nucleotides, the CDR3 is TGTGCCAGTAGGCCGGGACATGCTAGGTTCGAGCAGTACTTC. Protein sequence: CASRPGHARFEQYF.